Presented here are 27 T cell receptor beta chains from one specimen sequenced in a study of identical twins. One entry per CDR3 protein, called by TCRdb with MiXCR from the 5' RACE reads. The table has hundreds of thousands of distinct CDR3 sequences, approximately 20% seen once. These sequences were also reported in another study, on yellow fever vaccine responses in identical twins.

Sequencing used CD4+ T cells sorted from blood. Receptor source: a woman between 18 and 29 years old in good health.

This clonotype was seen a few times. The gene calls are TRBV20-1 and TRBJ1-5, with a weak D call TRBD1 (6 bases). The CDR3 runs to 13 residues. Trimming left V 6 bases short and J 6 bases short, with 15 bases between. Germline V gene sequence: CDR1 DFQATT, CDR2 SNEGSKA (reference sequence). CDR3 nucleotide sequence: TGCAGTGCAGGGGCAGGGGAGTTTCAGCCCCAGCATTTT. Protein sequence: CSAGAGEFQPQHF.

This clonotype has a handful of counts. The J gene is TRBJ2-1, the V gene TRBV29-1, with TRBD2 matching over 11 bases. Trimming took 4 bases from V and 6 from J; bases not matched to a gene: 5. The germline V gene encodes CDR1 SQVTM and CDR2 ANQGSEA. The length of the CDR3 is 14 residues. The DNA for the CDR3 is TGCAGCGTTGTACTAGCGGGAGTTCTCAATGAGCAGTTCTTC. This sequence encodes CSVVLAGVLNEQFF.

The chain has TRBV11-3 and TRBJ2-3, with 8 bases identical to TRBD2. Germline V CDR1 and CDR2: SGHNT, YENEEA. The CDR3 totals 17 residues. The ends lost 0 bases at V and 1 base at J; junction bases unmatched: 6. The CDR3 DNA reads TGTGCCAGCAGCTTAGAGACATGGCGGGAGGGCACAGATACGCAGTATTTT. As protein: CASSLETWREGTDTQYF.

The chain carries TRBV28 and TRBJ2-3; D gene ambiguous. V lost 5 bases, J lost 6 bases, and 9 bases lay in between. The CDR3 loop spans 12 amino acids. CDR1 and CDR2 (germline): MDHEN, SYDVKM. The chain's CDR3 is CASSTRKDTQYF. The DNA of the CDR3 is TGTGCCAGCAGTACCCGGAAGGATACGCAGTATTTT.

The V call is TRBV12-3 or TRBV12-4, the J call TRBJ1-1; D may be TRBD1 (5 bases). V lost 3 bases and J 7 bases, leaving 9 bases between the germline ends. The CDR3 covers 12 residues. The CDR3 sequence is CASSFGDFEAFF. CDR3 DNA: TGTGCCAGCAGTTTTGGGGACTTTGAAGCTTTCTTT.

The table lists this clonotype with a count of one. This sequence joins TRBV7-2 and TRBJ2-1; TRBD2 matches 9 bases. J was trimmed by 8 bases and V by 2 bases; bases with no gene match: 7. Germline CDR1 SGHTA, CDR2 FQGNSA. There are 15 residues in the CDR3. CDR3 protein: CASSLRAGGVDEQFF. In DNA, the CDR3 is TGTGCCAGCAGCTTACGAGCGGGGGGCGTGGATGAGCAGTTCTTC.

The chain combines TRBV7-9 with TRBJ2-2; the match to TRBD2 covers 11 bases. The CDR3 extends over 17 amino acids. Looked up from germline, CDR1 is SEHNR and CDR2 is FQNEAQ (reference sequence). After removal of 3 bases from V and 4 bases from J, the junction contained 7 bases not matched to a gene. The chain's CDR3 is CASSFLTSGASTGELFF. Here the CDR3 DNA reads TGTGCCAGCAGCTTCCTGACTAGCGGGGCGAGCACCGGGGAGCTGTTTTTT.

The CDR3 DNA reads as TGTGCCAGCAGCTTAGTTCACACCGGGGAGCTGTTTTTT. It codes for CASSLVHTGELFF. This chain connects TRBV7-2 to TRBJ2-2, with D uncertain. The ends were cut back, 1 base at V and 3 bases at J, with 3 bases in the middle. The CDR3 runs to 13 residues. Germline-derived CDR1 and CDR2 are SGHTA and FQGNSA.

This chain connects TRBV18 to TRBJ1-1; D gene uncertain. With 3 bases removed from V and 3 bases from J, the gap between germline ends came to 11 bases. The germline CDR1 and CDR2 sequences are KGHSH and LQKENI. The CDR3 has 14 residues. CDR3 residues: CASSPSMKDTEAFF. The CDR3 DNA reads TGTGCCAGCTCACCTTCGATGAAGGACACTGAAGCTTTCTTT.

The chain combines TRBV29-1 with TRBJ2-5, with D perhaps matching TRBD1 or TRBD2 (5 bases each). The CDR3 consists of 11 residues. The germline V gene has CDR1 SQVTM and CDR2 ANQGSEA. Deletions cut 4 bases from V and 9 bases from J, with 12 bases between. As DNA, the CDR3 is TGCAGCGTTGGTTGGGACGGGTCCCAGTACTTC. This encodes CSVGWDGSQYF.

This clonotype has just a few counts. The chain recombines TRBV29-1 with TRBJ2-3, with 11 bases that match TRBD2. Germline V CDR1 and CDR2: SQVTM, ANQGSEA. The CDR3 spans 14 residues. After removal of 7 bases from V and 2 bases from J, the junction contained 5 bases not matched to a gene. CDR3 DNA sequence: TGCAGCGGTCGACTAGCGGGGTTCACAGATACGCAGTATTTT. It translates to CSGRLAGFTDTQYF.

This clonotype was counted a few times. The chain links TRBV12-3 or TRBV12-4 to TRBJ1-3; 7 bases agree with TRBD1. V trimming: 9 bases; J trimming: 3 bases; junction bases outside the gene matches: 17. This CDR3 has 17 residues. For the CDR3, the DNA is TGTGCCAGTTCTCCTTTAAGACAGGGCTTCAGTGGAAACACCATATATTTT. This sequence encodes CASSPLRQGFSGNTIYF.

This clonotype has more than one count but fewer than ten. V gene TRBV12-3 or TRBV12-4 combines with J gene TRBJ2-2; D remains unclear. V dropped 6 bases and J dropped 2 bases, with 13 bases sitting between them. The length of the CDR3 is 15 residues. The CDR3, as DNA: TGTGCCAGCAGCACTAACTCCCCCAACACCGGGGAGCTGTTTTTT. Its translation is CASSTNSPNTGELFF.

This clonotype was picked up a small number of times. V is TRBV28 and J is TRBJ2-5; D not resolved. Germline V CDR1 and CDR2: MDHEN, SYDVKM. With 3 bases removed from V and 3 bases from J, the gap between germline ends came to 5 bases. The CDR3 sequence is 12 residues long. In DNA form, the CDR3 reads TGTGCCAGCAGTTTTTTGGAAGAGACCCAGTACTTC. Translated, it gives CASSFLEETQYF.

This clonotype was detected only a few times. The chain employs TRBV6-2 or TRBV6-3 and TRBJ2-3; D is perhaps TRBD1 or TRBD2 (5 bases each). The germline CDR1 and CDR2 sequences are MNHEY and SVGEGT. CDR3 length: 14 residues. Deletions cut 2 bases from V and 3 bases from J, with 9 bases between. CDR3 nucleotides: TGTGCCAGCAGTTACCGGGACGGTACAGATACGCAGTATTTT. This translates into CASSYRDGTDTQYF.

This clonotype was counted a few times. V usage is TRBV6-4 and J usage is TRBJ2-7; D unresolved. Germline V gene data show CDR1 as MRHNA and CDR2 as SNTAGT. The CDR3 is made up of 12 amino acids. Trimming removed 5 bases from V and 4 bases from J, with 9 bases in between. The CDR3: CASSTLGYEQYV. The CDR3 nucleotides are TGTGCCAGCAGTACTCTAGGATACGAGCAGTACGTC.

V and J are TRBV10-3 and TRBJ2-3; maybe TRBD1 (6 bases). The germline V gene has CDR1 ENHRY and CDR2 SYGVKD. The CDR3 is 15 residues long. Trimming pared 10 bases from V and 1 base from J, leaving 18 bases between. In DNA form, the CDR3 reads TGTGCCAACGCCCCCGGGACACCTGGCACAGATACGCAGTATTTT. Protein product: CANAPGTPGTDTQYF.

This clonotype was detected only a few times. This chain joins TRBV6-5 and TRBJ2-3; tentatively, D is TRBD2 (6 bases). The CDR3 has 15 amino acids. CDR1 is MNHEY, CDR2 SVGAGI, per germline. Between the trimmed V and J ends, which lost 4 bases and 2 bases, there was a span of 13 bases. In nucleotides, the CDR3 is TGTGCCAGCAGTTTCTGGGGAGGAACCACAGATACGCAGTATTTT. It specifies CASSFWGGTTDTQYF.

This clonotype was detected only a few times. The chain recombines TRBV7-9 with TRBJ2-5; maybe TRBD1 (5 bases). Germline CDR1 SEHNR, CDR2 FQNEAQ (reference sequence). V shed 4 bases and J shed 2 bases, with 11 bases lying between them. The CDR3 is 14 amino acids. The CDR3 DNA sequence: TGTGCCAGCAGCTGGTTCAGGGATCAAGAGACCCAGTACTTC. Translating it yields CASSWFRDQETQYF. Variable domain in full (rest from reference TRBV7-9 and TRBJ2-5): DTGVSQNPRHKITKRGQNVTFRCDPISEHNRLYWYRQTLGQGPEFLTYFQNEAQLEKSRLLSDRFSAERPKGSFSTLEIQRTEQGDSAMYLCASSWFRDQETQYFGPGTRLLVL.

This clonotype showed up just a few times. The chain has TRBV5-1 and TRBJ2-3, with D perhaps given as TRBD1 or TRBD2 (6 bases each). Trimming cost V 0 bases and J 3 bases, with 11 bases left between them. Germline V gives CDR1 SGHRS, CDR2 YFSETQ. The CDR3 spans 15 residues. The CDR3 sequence: CASSLGGTTTDTQYF. CDR3 bases: TGCGCCAGCAGCTTGGGCGGGACAACAACAGATACGCAGTATTTT.

The V call is TRBV20-1, the J call TRBJ1-5; D call uncertain. The CDR3 covers 12 residues. Trimming removed 0 bases at V and 4 bases at J, with 4 bases between. The V gene's germline CDR1 is DFQATT and CDR2 SNEGSKA (reference sequence). For the CDR3, the DNA is TGCAGTGCTAGAGACACAAATCAGCCCCAGCATTTT. Translated, it gives CSARDTNQPQHF.

This clonotype was seen just once. The rearrangement uses TRBV6-1 and TRBJ2-7; a weak D match, TRBD1 (5 bases). The germline V gene encodes CDR1 MNHNS and CDR2 SASEGT. Deletions cut 6 bases from V and 6 bases from J, with 18 bases between. There are 14 residues in the CDR3. CDR3 region: CASRPPHRGSEQYF. As DNA, the CDR3 is TGTGCCAGCAGACCCCCTCATAGGGGTTCCGAGCAGTACTTC.

On this clonotype: At one end the junction does not follow the germline gene, possibly because of a read error. V and J are TRBV29-1 and TRBJ2-1, with D tentatively TRBD2 (6 bases). Germline CDR1 SQVTM, CDR2 ANQGSEA. The length of the CDR3 is 14 residues. CDR3 sequence (DNA): TGCAGCGCCCGCTGGGACGGGAGACAGAGGGAGCAGTTATTC. Its translation: CSARWDGRQREQLF.

J is TRBJ2-1 and V is TRBV11-3; D might be TRBD2 (6 bases). Germline lookup yields CDR1 SGHNT and CDR2 YENEEA. The CDR3 runs 15 residues. V lost 4 bases and J lost 4, with 14 bases in between. This CDR3 reads CASSSWASEYNEQFF. The DNA for the CDR3 is TGTGCCAGCAGCTCGTGGGCTAGCGAGTACAATGAGCAGTTCTTC. The full variable domain, its missing parts supplied by reference TRBV11-3 and TRBJ2-1, is EAGVVQSPRYKIIEKKQPVAFWCNPISGHNTLYWYLQNLGQGPELLIRYENEEAVDDSQLPKDRFSAERLKGVDSTLKIQPAELGDSAVYLCASSSWASEYNEQFFGPGTRLTVL.

This clonotype was recorded at least ten times. The chain recombines TRBV12-3 or TRBV12-4 with TRBJ2-3; 7 nucleotides agree with TRBD2. The J segment lost 0 bases and the V segment lost 0 bases, leaving 15 bases of the junction unmatched. This CDR3 has 20 amino acids. Here the CDR3 DNA reads TGTGCCAGCAGTTTAGCGCGCGGGAGTACCGTTACAAGTAGCACAGATACGCAGTATTTT. Amino acids: CASSLARGSTVTSSTDTQYF.

This clonotype has only a few counts. This chain links TRBV5-1 with TRBJ2-1; TRBD1 aligns across 11 bases. The ends lost 3 bases at V and 4 bases at J; junction bases unmatched: 3. Germline-derived CDR1 and CDR2 are SGHRS and YFSETQ. This CDR3 region has 15 residues. The CDR3 protein is CASSWGQGVYNEQFF. In nucleotides, the CDR3 is TGCGCCAGCAGCTGGGGACAGGGGGTGTACAATGAGCAGTTCTTC.

The chain carries TRBV6-5 and TRBJ2-2; 10 bases agree with TRBD2. Germline CDR1 reads MNHEY; CDR2 reads SVGAGI. This CDR3 has 16 residues. V trimming: 4 bases; J trimming: 7 bases; junction bases outside the gene matches: 9. In DNA, the CDR3 is TGTGCCAGCAGTTCAGCAGCGGGAGGGAATGGCGGGGAGCTGTTTTTT. It is translated as CASSSAAGGNGGELFF.